These 28 T cell receptor beta chains were all obtained from the same sample, sequenced in a study of T-cell memory formation after mild COVID-19. MiXCR, run by TCRdb on the 5' RACE reads, gives a single entry per CDR3 protein. The sample has about 110,000 distinct CDR3 sequences, 18% seen once. The sequenced sample was PBMCs or a T cell subset sorted from them (not recorded which). The receptor source for this set is a man aged 18 to 29 who had mild COVID-19 (a few samples of this study predate the infection). Cell type and time point are not known.

This clonotype was picked up a small number of times. The chain couples TRBV3-1 to TRBJ1-1, with D perhaps matching TRBD1 (5 bases). The CDR3 length is 15 residues. Germline V gives CDR1 LGHDT, CDR2 YNNKEL (reference sequence). Trimming removed 3 bases from V and 3 bases from J, with 14 bases in between. For the CDR3, the DNA is TGTGCCAGCAGCCACCGGGACTCGGGATACACTGAAGCTTTCTTT. As protein: CASSHRDSGYTEAFF.

In this sample, this clonotype turned up many times. This chain connects TRBV7-2 to TRBJ2-5; the match to TRBD1 covers 9 bases. With 1 base clipped from V and 5 bases from J, the junction kept 5 bases outside the gene matches. The CDR3 has 15 amino acids. Germline values: CDR1 SGHTA, CDR2 FQGNSA. CDR3 DNA: TGTGCCAGCAGCTTAGTTGGACAGGGGAGCGAGACCCAGTACTTC. The encoded protein is CASSLVGQGSETQYF. The entire variable domain, with the rest obtained from reference TRBV7-2 and TRBJ2-5, is as follows: GAGVSQSPSNKVTEKGKDVELRCDPISGHTALYWYRQSLGQGLEFLIYFQGNSAPDKSGLPSDRFSAERTGGSVSTLTIQRTQQEDSAVYLCASSLVGQGSETQYFGPGTRLLVL.

This chain uses TRBV29-1 with TRBJ2-5; D remains ambiguous. Germline CDR1 reads SQVTM; CDR2 reads ANQGSEA. Trimming removed 4 bases at V and 4 bases at J, with 4 bases between. The CDR3 spans 10 residues. CDR3 region: CSVAVETQYF. The CDR3 region has the DNA TGCAGCGTTGCGGTAGAGACCCAGTACTTC.

The chain is built from TRBV28 and TRBJ2-3; 10 bases are shared with TRBD1. Trimming removed 4 bases from V and 5 bases from J; junction bases left unmatched: 12. Germline assignment: CDR1 MDHEN and CDR2 SYDVKM. CDR3 length: 17 amino acids. CDR3 region: CASSSSGTGVLVDTQYF. The CDR3 nucleotides are TGTGCCAGCAGTTCCTCCGGGACAGGGGTGTTGGTAGATACGCAGTATTTT.

This chain joins TRBV7-2 and TRBJ2-5, with D uncertain. V was shortened by 1 base and J by 2 bases, with 2 bases between the two germline ends. The CDR3 runs 12 residues. From germline, CDR1 is SGHTA and CDR2 FQGNSA. This chain's CDR3 is CASSLVQETQYF. The CDR3 DNA reads TGTGCCAGCAGCTTAGTACAAGAGACCCAGTACTTC.

The chain carries TRBV24-1 and TRBJ2-1; D is perhaps TRBD1 (5 bases). Trimming removed 1 base at V and 7 bases at J, with 13 bases between. Germline values: CDR1 KGHDR, CDR2 SFDVKD. The CDR3 consists of 15 residues. CDR3 sequence (DNA): TGTGCCACCAGTGATTTTGGCGAAAGGGGTAATGAGCAGTTCTTC. It is translated as CATSDFGERGNEQFF.

The sample holds a few counts of this clonotype. The chain recombines TRBV6-5 with TRBJ2-1, with a weak D call TRBD2 (6 bases). CDR1 is MNHEY and CDR2 is SVGAGI in the germline V gene. The V end was cut by 0 bases, the J end by 4 bases, with 13 bases between. The CDR3 is made up of 16 amino acids. The CDR3 nucleotides read TGTGCCAGCAGTTACTCCCCGACCGGGGGTTACAATGAGCAGTTCTTC. Its protein is CASSYSPTGGYNEQFF.

This clonotype showed up just a few times. The J gene is TRBJ2-6, the V gene TRBV7-2; D call uncertain. The CDR3 has 16 residues. Germline V CDR1 and CDR2: SGHTA, FQGNSA. V was cut by 1 base and J by 2 bases, with 9 bases left in between. CDR3 residues: CASSLGPMAGANVLTF. DNA for the CDR3: TGTGCCAGCAGCTTAGGTCCCATGGCTGGGGCCAACGTCCTGACTTTC. Supplemented by reference TRBV7-2 and TRBJ2-6, the full variable domain reads GAGVSQSPSNKVTEKGKDVELRCDPISGHTALYWYRQSLGQGLEFLIYFQGNSAPDKSGLPSDRFSAERTGGSVSTLTIQRTQQEDSAVYLCASSLGPMAGANVLTFGAGSRLTVL.

The CDR3 DNA follows: TGCGCCAGCAGCTTGGAGGGCAGGGGGCACGAAAAACTGTTTTTT. As protein: CASSLEGRGHEKLFF. The rearrangement links TRBV5-1 to TRBJ1-4, with 8 nucleotides matching TRBD1. J lost 8 bases, V lost 0 bases, and 6 bases had no gene match. Germline V gene lookup returns CDR1 SGHRS and CDR2 YFSETQ. The CDR3 is 15 amino acids.

This clonotype was observed a handful of times. V usage is TRBV10-3 and J usage is TRBJ1-5; the D gene is possibly TRBD1 (6 bases). This CDR3 contains 16 residues. Deletions cut 3 bases from V and 1 base from J, with 13 bases between. Germline V gene data show CDR1 as ENHRY and CDR2 as SYGVKD. As DNA, the CDR3 is TGTGCCATCAGTGAAGGTTCAGGGGCCAGCAATCAGCCCCAGCATTTT. Translated: CAISEGSGASNQPQHF.

The rearrangement uses TRBV5-1 and TRBJ2-3, with 10 bases identical to TRBD2. CDR3 length: 16 amino acids. Germline V lookup: CDR1 SGHRS, CDR2 YFSETQ. V lost 4 bases to trimming and J lost 0 bases; unmatched junction nucleotides: 5. CDR3: CASSQQRGGSTDTQYF. CDR3 in DNA: TGCGCCAGCAGCCAACAGCGGGGGGGTAGCACAGATACGCAGTATTTT.

This clonotype was counted only a few times. The V gene is TRBV6-6, the J gene TRBJ1-5, with a weak D call TRBD1 (5 bases). This CDR3 comprises 12 residues. Per germline, CDR1 MNHNY and CDR2 SVGAGI (reference sequence). Trimming took off 4 bases at V and 6 bases at J, with 7 bases between the two ends. DNA for the CDR3: TGTGCCAGCAGTTCGACAGTTCAGCCCCAGCATTTT. Amino acids: CASSSTVQPQHF.

A few counts support this clonotype. The genes are TRBV12-3 or TRBV12-4 and TRBJ2-5, with D unresolved. CDR3 length equals 12 residues. Trimming took off 3 bases at V and 1 base at J, with 3 bases between the two ends. The CDR3 bases are TGTGCCAGCAGTTTCGTCCAAGAGACCCAGTACTTC. As protein: CASSFVQETQYF.

V usage is TRBV9 and J usage is TRBJ2-3; D might be TRBD1 (5 bases). The CDR3 extends over 14 amino acids. V was shortened by 3 bases and J by 0 bases, with 8 bases between the two germline ends. CDR1 and CDR2 (germline): SGDLS, YYNGEE. CDR3 region: CASSGTISTDTQYF. DNA of the CDR3: TGTGCCAGCAGCGGGACAATAAGCACAGATACGCAGTATTTT.

This clonotype was counted only a few times. V gene TRBV6-5 combines with J gene TRBJ2-3; 9 positions match TRBD2. This CDR3 spans 16 amino acids. Germline CDR1 is MNHEY and CDR2 is SVGAGI. Trimming cost V 2 bases and J 1 base; bases outside gene matches: 4. DNA of the CDR3: TGTGCCAGCAGTTACCCCCAGCGGGGGGGCACAGATACGCAGTATTTT. It is translated as CASSYPQRGGTDTQYF.

The genes are TRBV10-3 and TRBJ1-5, with D perhaps matching TRBD1 (5 bases). The length of the CDR3 is 16 residues. CDR1 and CDR2 from the germline V gene are ENHRY and SYGVKD. Trimming took 0 bases from V and 4 from J, leaving 13 bases between them. The CDR3 reads CAISESERTRNQPQHF. The DNA of the CDR3 is TGTGCCATCAGTGAGTCTGAAAGGACAAGGAATCAGCCCCAGCATTTT.

This clonotype was found a few times. V is TRBV6-1 and J is TRBJ2-7; 8 bases line up with TRBD2. Germline assignment: CDR1 MNHNS and CDR2 SASEGT. Unmatched junction bases numbered 4, after V lost 6 bases and J lost 3 bases. CDR3 length equals 13 residues. CDR3 bases: TGTGCCAGCAGGCGGGGGGCCCTCTACGAGCAGTACGTC. Protein: CASRRGALYEQYV.

The rearrangement uses TRBV20-1 and TRBJ2-2; 9 bases map to TRBD2. The CDR3 loop spans 16 amino acids. The germline V gene has CDR1 DFQATT and CDR2 SNEGSKA (reference sequence). The V and J ends lost 3 bases and 0 bases, in that order; junction bases with no gene match: 5. The CDR3 nucleotides are TGCAGTGCTAGGGTTAGCGGGGGCGCGAACACCGGGGAGCTGTTTTTT. Amino acid sequence: CSARVSGGANTGELFF.

The V gene is TRBV4-3, the J gene TRBJ1-6; D remains unclear. Trimming took 3 bases from V and 7 from J, leaving 10 bases between them. Germline V gene sequence: CDR1 LGHNA, CDR2 YSLEER. The CDR3 has 14 amino acids. CDR3: CASSHGRANSPLHF. In DNA, the CDR3 is TGCGCCAGCAGCCATGGACGGGCAAATTCACCCCTCCACTTT.

The V gene is TRBV7-6, the J gene TRBJ2-5; D possibly corresponds to TRBD1 (5 bases). The V end was cut by 1 base, the J end by 2 bases, with 11 bases between. Germline lookup yields CDR1 SGHVS and CDR2 FNYEAQ. This CDR3 region has 15 residues. Here the CDR3 DNA reads TGTGCCAGCAGCTTAGTCGCAGGGCGGCAAGAGACCCAGTACTTC. Its translation is CASSLVAGRQETQYF.

This rearrangement joins TRBV7-2 to TRBJ2-7, with D perhaps being TRBD1 or TRBD2 (6 bases each). The CDR3 runs 14 residues. Trimming pared 0 bases from V and 4 bases from J, leaving 10 bases between. Germline CDR1 and CDR2: SGHTA and FQGNSA. CDR3 loop: CASSLAGGLYEQYF. The CDR3 nucleotides are TGTGCCAGCAGCTTAGCAGGGGGGCTATACGAGCAGTACTTC.

This clonotype has more than one count but fewer than ten. V gene TRBV11-2 combines with J gene TRBJ1-1, with D possibly TRBD1 on 5 matching bases. There are 14 residues in the CDR3. Germline V gene lookup returns CDR1 SGHAT and CDR2 FQNNGV. Trimming stripped 1 base from V and 5 bases from J, with 11 bases between. CDR3 loop: CASSLAGGETEAFF. For the CDR3, the DNA is TGTGCCAGCAGCTTAGCTGGGGGGGAGACTGAAGCTTTCTTT.

The chain links TRBV4-3 to TRBJ2-2; possible D gene TRBD1, 6 bases. Germline V gene sequence: CDR1 LGHNA, CDR2 YSLEER. This CDR3 comprises 19 residues. The V end lost 0 bases, the J end lost 2 bases, and 19 bases lay between the germline ends. CDR3 nucleotide sequence: TGCGCCAGCAGCCAAGACTCTCTCAGGGGCGCAATAAACACCGGGGAGCTGTTTTTT. Protein sequence: CASSQDSLRGAINTGELFF.

J is TRBJ2-2 and V is TRBV24-1, with D unresolved. V was trimmed by 4 bases and J by 2 bases, leaving 7 bases between them. Germline V lookup: CDR1 KGHDR, CDR2 SFDVKD. The CDR3 contains 14 residues. The CDR3 DNA reads as TGTGCCACCAGTGACGTCCGTAACACCGGGGAGCTGTTTTTT. This translates into CATSDVRNTGELFF.

The rearrangement links TRBV4-3 to TRBJ1-1; a possible D gene is TRBD1 (6 bases). The CDR3 runs to 15 residues. V was cut by 4 bases and J by 0 bases, with 12 bases left in between. CDR1 is LGHNA, CDR2 YSLEER, per germline. The CDR3, as DNA: TGCGCCAGCAGCCCCCAGGGGATCATGAACACTGAAGCTTTCTTT. It encodes CASSPQGIMNTEAFF.

Only a few counts were recorded for this clonotype. Here the CDR3 reads CSASPDTRPWTEAFF. The CDR3 DNA reads as TGCAGTGCTAGTCCGGACACCCGACCGTGGACTGAAGCTTTCTTT. The chain is built from TRBV20-1 and TRBJ1-1; maybe TRBD1 (5 bases). V was pared by 3 bases and J by 5 bases, with 19 bases between. The CDR3 contains 15 residues. CDR1 DFQATT and CDR2 SNEGSKA come from the germline V gene (reference sequence).

The CDR3 loop reads CASSFTGNTEAFF. In DNA form, the CDR3 reads TGCGCCAGCAGCTTTACTGGAAACACTGAAGCTTTCTTT. The chain uses TRBV5-1 and TRBJ1-1, with unresolved D. CDR3 size: 13 residues. Germline assignment: CDR1 SGHRS and CDR2 YFSETQ. The V end was cut by 2 bases, the J end by 2 bases, with 7 bases between.

This clonotype occurred many times. The chain uses TRBV5-1 and TRBJ1-1; no clear D. Germline V gene sequence: CDR1 SGHRS, CDR2 YFSETQ. Trimming left V 0 bases short and J 0 bases short, with 3 bases between. The CDR3 is 13 residues long. Written as DNA, the CDR3 is TGCGCCAGCAGCTTGGATTTGAACACTGAAGCTTTCTTT. As protein: CASSLDLNTEAFF.